This T cell receptor beta chain emerged from a study of metastatic and nonmetastatic thyroid tumors. Study overall: Repertoires were compared across blood and tumor or nodule tissue from malignant and benign thyroid patients.

Authors' methods: Differences in CDR3 between clinicopathological groups were drawn on to build a classifier intended to discriminate distant-metastatic papillary thyroid cancer patients. TCRdb re-clonotyped the PCR reads via MiXCR. These V and J calls derive from TCRdb rather than the authors' analysis. Of tens of thousands of clones listed, roughly 24% are singletons. Thyroid surgery took place with no prior treatment in any patient. This CDR3 has 16 residues. Germline V CDR1 and CDR2: MDHEN, SYDVKM. The V and J ends lost 3 bases and 2 bases, in that order; junction bases with no gene match: 4. This clone occurred many times. No antigen is known for it. Whole-study results and caveats: Benign nodules reportedly had significantly lower TCR beta diversity than malignant thyroid tumors in blood and tumor.

The chain joins TRBV28 to TRBJ2-1, with 10 bases that match TRBD2. Sequenced sample: blood. The origin of this receptor is a male donor with papillary thyroid cancer or a benign thyroid nodule (not recorded which). Some clones in this sample may be carry-over from other donors' samples. The CDR3 nucleotides read TGTGCCAGCAGTTTGCTGCTAGCGGGGGCCTACAATGAGCAGTTCTTC. As protein: CASSLLLAGAYNEQFF.